One and the same sample provided the 10 T cell receptor beta chains below, sequenced in a study of low-dose radiotherapy and immunotherapy resistance in tumors. As for time point: after trial treatment. The treatment is: LDRT plus nivolumab, ipilimumab, low-dose cyclophosphamide and aspirin (RACIN trial). Covering alpha and beta chains, TRAV- and TRBV-specific primers were used for the first-strand cDNA. For amplifying TCRs, the PCR ran for around 20 cycles with Phusion, which was used together with a constant-region primer and the adapter on the V primers. TCRdb re-called the reads through MiXCR, storing one row per CDR3 protein. The profile covers tens of thousands of distinct CDR3 sequences, with 20% to 25% appearing a single time and 10% to 15% taken by the ten largest. The material sequenced was PBMCs, taken after low-dose radiotherapy plus immunotherapy. The receptors shown here come from a female donor with ovarian cancer.

This clonotype was picked up many times. V is TRBV7-2 and J is TRBJ2-3, with 14 bases aligning to TRBD2. This CDR3 has 19 residues. V lost 6 bases, J lost 4 bases, and 15 bases stayed unmatched. CDR1 is SGHTA and CDR2 is FQGNSA in the germline V gene. CDR3 sequence (DNA): TGTGCCAGCAGGGAACCGGGACTAGCGGGAGTCAGATCCCCAGATACGCAGTATTTT. Its protein product is CASREPGLAGVRSPDTQYF. Using reference TRBV7-2 and TRBJ2-3 for the parts outside the CDR3, the full variable domain is GAGVSQSPSNKVTEKGKDVELRCDPISGHTALYWYRQSLGQGLEFLIYFQGNSAPDKSGLPSDRFSAERTGGSVSTLTIQRTQQEDSAVYLCASREPGLAGVRSPDTQYFGPGTRLTVL.

This clonotype showed up many times. The CDR3, as DNA: TGCAGCGTGGCCTACAATGAGCAGTTCTTC. This codes for CSVAYNEQFF. This chain connects TRBV29-1 to TRBJ2-1; no firm D call. The germline V gene encodes CDR1 SQVTM and CDR2 ANQGSEA. This CDR3 region has 10 residues. Trimming stripped 6 bases from V and 2 bases from J, with 2 bases between.

This clonotype was observed many times. The rearrangement links TRBV19 to TRBJ2-2; 7 nucleotides line up with TRBD1. J gave up 0 bases and V 3 bases, and 4 bases lay outside the gene matches. The CDR3 has 16 residues. The germline V gene has CDR1 LNHDA and CDR2 SQIVND (reference sequence). The CDR3 here is CASSIPRGSNTGELFF. In nucleotides, the CDR3 is TGTGCCAGTAGTATCCCCAGGGGGTCGAACACCGGGGAGCTGTTTTTT.

This clonotype has a count of ten or more. V usage is TRBV5-1 and J usage is TRBJ2-7; no definite D call. The CDR3 consists of 15 residues. The germline gives CDR1 SGHRS, CDR2 YFSETQ. The V gene lost 1 base and the J gene lost 3 bases, with 14 bases spanning the gap. In DNA, the CDR3 is TGCGCCAGCAGCTTGTCAGTTGGTCCCCTCTACGAGCAGTACTTC. It translates to CASSLSVGPLYEQYF.

This clonotype was recorded at least ten times. This chain links TRBV29-1 with TRBJ2-1, with 9 bases that match TRBD1. Germline CDR1 reads SQVTM; CDR2 reads ANQGSEA. The V segment lost 7 bases and the J segment 4 bases; nucleotides outside the gene matches: 11. The CDR3 runs 15 residues. CDR3: CSAMTGQGVYNEQFF. CDR3 bases: TGCAGCGCCATGACGGGACAGGGAGTATACAATGAGCAGTTCTTC.

This clonotype showed up many times. The genes are TRBV3-1 and TRBJ2-4; D is possibly TRBD2 (6 bases). Germline CDR1 and CDR2: LGHDT and YNNKEL (reference sequence). The CDR3 is 18 residues long. V was cut by 1 base and J by 0 bases, with 16 bases left in between. The CDR3 is CASSQGAFGGIAKNIQYF. As DNA, the CDR3 is TGTGCCAGCAGCCAAGGTGCCTTTGGGGGGATAGCCAAAAACATTCAGTACTTC.

The rearrangement links TRBV20-1 to TRBJ2-3; 7 bases align to TRBD1. Germline lookup yields CDR1 DFQATT and CDR2 SNEGSKA (reference sequence). The junction had 10 bases not matched to a gene; V was cut back by 4 bases and J by 0 bases. The CDR3 covers 16 residues. CDR3 sequence (DNA): TGCAGTGCTACCCCTGGGACAGACATTAGCACAGATACGCAGTATTTT. Translation gives CSATPGTDISTDTQYF.

This clonotype has at least ten counts. This CDR3 is CASSPDNYEQYF. The CDR3 bases are TGCGCCAGCAGCCCCGACAACTACGAGCAGTACTTC. This chain connects TRBV5-1 to TRBJ2-7; no reliable D call. The V end lost 4 bases, the J end lost 3 bases, and 8 bases lay between the germline ends. This CDR3 spans 12 amino acids. CDR1 and CDR2 (germline): SGHRS, YFSETQ.

This clonotype was counted ten times or more. The chain recombines TRBV7-2 with TRBJ2-4, with 7 bases fitting TRBD1. The CDR3 is made up of 18 amino acids. Germline values: CDR1 SGHTA, CDR2 FQGNSA. The ends lost 5 bases at V and 0 bases at J; junction bases unmatched: 13. This chain's CDR3 is CASSPWASRGLAKNIQYF. As DNA, the CDR3 is TGTGCCAGCAGCCCATGGGCTTCTAGGGGGCTAGCCAAAAACATTCAGTACTTC.

This clonotype was picked up many times. The chain joins TRBV6-2 or TRBV6-3 to TRBJ1-1; D is perhaps TRBD1 (6 bases). Trimming pared 5 bases from V and 11 bases from J, leaving 12 bases between. The CDR3 contains 11 residues. Germline loops: CDR1 MNHEY, CDR2 SVGEGT. CDR3 nucleotides: TGTGCCAGCAGTGAACAGGGCTGGGCTTTCTTT. Its translation is CASSEQGWAFF.